These T cell receptor beta chains were read from a single sample in a study of T-cell memory formation after mild COVID-19. From the 5' RACE reads, TCRdb called clonotypes with MiXCR, one entry per CDR3 protein. The data show roughly 450,000 distinct CDR3 sequences, with around a sixth seen just once and about 12% held by the top ten. Sequenced: PBMCs or a T cell subset sorted from them (not recorded which). The source is an adult woman who had mild COVID-19 (a few samples of this study predate the infection). Cell type and time point are not known. The CDR3 runs from the conserved cysteine through the conserved F or W. The D gene is left open where the match is weak. Expanded clones get a size class; other rows say once, few or many, or leave the size out.

V gene	D gene	clone size	J gene	CDR3 DNA	CDR3 protein
TRBV7-2	.	.	TRBJ2-1	TGTGCCAGCATCCCAGCTGGGTGGAGAGGTAATGAGCAGTTCTTC	CASIPAGWRGNEQFF
TRBV6-2/TRBV6-3	.	few	TRBJ2-3	TGTGCCAGCAGTTACTCATCTAGCACAGATACGCAGTATTTT	CASSYSSSTDTQYF
TRBV9	TRBD2	.	TRBJ2-5	TGTGCCAGCAGCGCGGGACTAGCTCTAGAGACCCAGTACTTC	CASSAGLALETQYF
TRBV7-9	.	.	TRBJ1-5	TGTGCCAGCAGCCCTGCCAGGTATGGCAATCAGCCCCAGCATTTT	CASSPARYGNQPQHF
TRBV6-1	TRBD1	few	TRBJ1-2	TGTGCCAGCAGTTCCCGACAGGGAAGCTACACCTTC	CASSSRQGSYTF
TRBV18	TRBD2	few	TRBJ2-1	TGTGCCAGCCGACCTAGCGGGAGACGGTTCTACAATGAGCAGTTCTTC	CASRPSGRRFYNEQFF
TRBV25-1	TRBD2	few	TRBJ2-1	TGTGCCAGCAGTGACTGGACTAGCGGGGTTGAGCAGTTCTTC	CASSDWTSGVEQFF
TRBV6-5	TRBD1	many	TRBJ2-2	TGTGCCAGCAGCCGGGACAGGGGGAACACCGGGGAGCTGTTTTTT	CASSRDRGNTGELFF
TRBV6-5	TRBD1	.	TRBJ1-5	TGTGCCAGCAGTACGGACAGGGGGTCCAATCAGCCCCAGCATTTT	CASSTDRGSNQPQHF
TRBV14	.	few	TRBJ1-6	TGTGCCAGCAGTCCAGAGATCTATAATTCACCCCTCCACTTT	CASSPEIYNSPLHF
TRBV20-1	TRBD2	.	TRBJ2-3	TGCACCCAGATAACTAGCGGAGTTGATACGCAGTATTTT	CTQITSGVDTQYF